This T cell receptor beta chain was profiled in a study of blood T cell repertoires in COVID-19. Study in general: From the United States, Italy and Spain came samples of acute and convalescent COVID-19. Sources were T cells, B-cell-depleted T cells, or PBMCs; the material itself was cDNA or gDNA.

V shed 8 bases and J 8 bases; nucleotides not matched to a gene: 5. This CDR3 contains 13 residues. Germline CDR1 MNHNY, CDR2 SVGAGI (reference sequence). This clone was picked up a small number of times. Methods used by the authors: Estimation of nucleated cell counts was performed using reference gene primer amplification. Sequencing used immunoSEQ multiplex PCR; TCRdb keeps in-frame clones, though not all of them. The V and J calls and clone size are taken from that table; D and trimming were inferred from the DNA. Of 150,000 to 200,000 clones listed, around nine tenths are singletons. The sequence was collected from a man aged 60-69 years with active or convalescent COVID-19. Material for sequencing was peripheral blood. This rearrangement joins TRBV6-6 to TRBJ2-1; 11 bases fit TRBD2. Here the CDR3 reads CASVAGGQDEQFF. As DNA, the CDR3 is TGTGCCAGCGTAGCGGGAGGGCAGGATGAGCAGTTCTTC.